This T cell receptor (beta chain) derives from a study of long-term antiretroviral therapy in people with HIV. Sequencing relied on immunoSEQ assay v3.0, run at survey level. Method: immunoSEQ multiplex PCR; TCRdb's copy keeps in-frame clones and lacks some. The repertoire holds about 20,000 clones, with less than 80% as singletons. CDR1 and CDR2 from the germline V gene are SGHVS and FNYEAQ. V was shortened by 5 bases and J by 6 bases, with 13 bases between the two germline ends. CDR3 length equals 13 residues. The starting material was unsorted PBMCs, obtained 0.3 years after starting antiretroviral therapy. The sequence was collected from a woman aged 45-59 years with HIV. The chain is built from TRBV7-6 and TRBJ1-1, with TRBD1 as a possible D gene (5 bases). CDR3 region: CASSPGTRAEAFF. The CDR3 DNA reads as TGTGCCAGCAGCCCCGGGACCCGGGCTGAAGCTTTCTTT. Full variable domain (remainder filled in from reference TRBV7-6 and TRBJ1-1): GAGVSQSPRYKVTKRGQDVALRCDPISGHVSLYWYRQALGQGPEFLTYFNYEAQQDKSGLPNDRFSAERPEGSISTLTIQRTEQRDSAMYRCASSPGTRAEAFFGQGTRLTVV.